These T cell receptor beta chains were read from a single sample in a study of blood T cell repertoires in COVID-19. Only in-frame clones appear in the TCRdb table, and some are missing; sequencing was by immunoSEQ multiplex PCR. The sample includes 130,000 or so clones, approximately 83% of them seen just once. The sequencing sample was made of peripheral blood. The source of these receptors is a woman aged 50 to 65 who had recovered from COVID-19. Each CDR3 is given with its conserved first and last residue. Each record gives: clone size, V gene, D gene, J gene, CDR3 protein, CDR3 DNA. The D gene is left open where the match is weak. Only some rows state a clone size, as once, few, many or a class for expanded clones.

clone_size: .
v_call: TRBV3-1/TRBV3-2
d_call: .
j_call: TRBJ1-4
cdr3_aa: CASSQEPRATNEKLFF
cdr3_nt: TGTGCCAGCAGCCAAGAACCCCGCGCAACTAATGAAAAACTGTTTTTT

clone_size: .
v_call: TRBV7-9
d_call: .
j_call: TRBJ1-4
cdr3_aa: CASSPGVSGKSSNEKLFF
cdr3_nt: TGTGCCAGCAGCCCAGGAGTGTCAGGGAAGAGTTCTAATGAAAAACTGTTTTTT

clone_size: .
v_call: TRBV5-1
d_call: TRBD2
j_call: TRBJ2-5
cdr3_aa: CASSVKRGGRETQYF
cdr3_nt: TGCGCCAGCAGCGTAAAACGGGGGGGTCGAGAGACCCAGTACTTC

clone_size: .
v_call: TRBV20-1
d_call: .
j_call: TRBJ1-5
cdr3_aa: CSASRGTTDQPQHF
cdr3_nt: TGCAGTGCTAGTCGAGGGACTACCGATCAGCCCCAGCATTTT

clone_size: .
v_call: TRBV18
d_call: TRBD2
j_call: TRBJ2-1
cdr3_aa: CATTGLAGGRFYNEQFF
cdr3_nt: TGTGCCACCACGGGACTAGCGGGGGGGCGTTTCTACAATGAGCAGTTCTTC

clone_size: .
v_call: TRBV6-5
d_call: .
j_call: TRBJ1-4
cdr3_aa: CASSYSWGGEKLFF
cdr3_nt: TGTGCCAGCAGTTACTCGTGGGGAGGGGAAAAACTGTTTTTT

clone_size: .
v_call: TRBV7-2
d_call: .
j_call: TRBJ2-7
cdr3_aa: CASSFDSPYEQYF
cdr3_nt: TGTGCCAGCAGCTTTGACAGCCCTTACGAGCAGTACTTC

clone_size: .
v_call: TRBV19
d_call: .
j_call: TRBJ1-3
cdr3_aa: CASSIPGNTIYF
cdr3_nt: TGTGCCAGTAGTATACCGGGAAACACCATATATTTT

clone_size: .
v_call: TRBV9
d_call: .
j_call: TRBJ1-4
cdr3_aa: CASSPAGVKGKLFF
cdr3_nt: TGTGCCAGCAGCCCGGCCGGGGTTAAGGGAAAACTGTTTTTT

clone_size: .
v_call: TRBV18
d_call: .
j_call: TRBJ1-6
cdr3_aa: CASSPVAGGSYNSPLHF
cdr3_nt: TGTGCCAGCTCACCAGTCGCGGGCGGGTCCTATAATTCACCCCTCCACTTT

clone_size: .
v_call: TRBV12-5
d_call: .
j_call: TRBJ2-7
cdr3_aa: CASGFRGTYEQYF
cdr3_nt: TGTGCTAGTGGTTTCCGGGGAACCTACGAGCAGTACTTC

clone_size: .
v_call: TRBV7-9
d_call: .
j_call: TRBJ1-2
cdr3_aa: CASSSPWSGYTF
cdr3_nt: TGTGCCAGCAGCTCCCCCTGGAGTGGCTACACCTTC

clone_size: .
v_call: TRBV12-3/TRBV12-4
d_call: .
j_call: TRBJ2-7
cdr3_aa: CASTYGIYEQYF
cdr3_nt: TGTGCCAGCACTTACGGGATTTACGAGCAGTACTTC

clone_size: .
v_call: TRBV5-1
d_call: TRBD1
j_call: TRBJ1-1
cdr3_aa: CASSGTGGHTEAFF
cdr3_nt: TGCGCCAGCAGCGGTACAGGGGGCCACACTGAAGCTTTCTTT

clone_size: once
v_call: TRBV24-1
d_call: .
j_call: TRBJ1-5
cdr3_aa: CATSDSGQGAQPQHF
cdr3_nt: TGTGCCACCAGTGATTCTGGGCAGGGTGCCCAGCCCCAGCATTTT

clone_size: .
v_call: TRBV7-3
d_call: .
j_call: TRBJ2-1
cdr3_aa: CASSPRVDNEQFF
cdr3_nt: TGTGCCAGCAGCCCGAGGGTGGACAATGAGCAGTTCTTC

clone_size: .
v_call: TRBV3-1/TRBV3-2
d_call: TRBD2
j_call: TRBJ2-5
cdr3_aa: CASSQGLAGASGQETQYF
cdr3_nt: TGTGCCAGCAGCCAAGGACTAGCGGGAGCATCGGGGCAAGAGACCCAGTACTTC

clone_size: .
v_call: TRBV2
d_call: .
j_call: TRBJ2-2
cdr3_aa: CASSEVAAGELFF
cdr3_nt: TGTGCCAGCAGTGAAGTGGCGGCCGGGGAGCTGTTTTTT

clone_size: .
v_call: TRBV11-3
d_call: .
j_call: TRBJ2-7
cdr3_aa: CASSLDSSSYEQYF
cdr3_nt: TGTGCCAGCAGCTTAGATAGCAGTTCCTACGAGCAGTACTTC

clone_size: .
v_call: TRBV7-6
d_call: .
j_call: TRBJ2-3
cdr3_aa: CASSLGSWSTDTQYF
cdr3_nt: TGTGCCAGCAGCTTAGGGAGTTGGAGCACAGATACGCAGTATTTT

clone_size: .
v_call: TRBV9
d_call: TRBD2
j_call: TRBJ2-2
cdr3_aa: CASSVETSGRTGELFF
cdr3_nt: TGTGCCAGCAGCGTAGAAACTAGCGGGAGGACCGGGGAGCTGTTTTTT

clone_size: once
v_call: TRBV9
d_call: .
j_call: TRBJ2-3
cdr3_aa: CASTPGGRTDTQYF
cdr3_nt: TGTGCCAGCACCCCAGGGGGGCGTACAGATACGCAGTATTTT

clone_size: .
v_call: TRBV3-1/TRBV3-2
d_call: .
j_call: TRBJ2-7
cdr3_aa: CASSQPGVYEQYF
cdr3_nt: TGTGCCAGCAGCCAACCGGGGGTGTACGAGCAGTACTTC

clone_size: .
v_call: TRBV4-2
d_call: TRBD1
j_call: TRBJ2-6
cdr3_aa: CASSQDRGLRSGANVLTF
cdr3_nt: TGTGCCAGCAGCCAGGACAGGGGGCTCCGCTCTGGGGCCAACGTCCTGACTTTC

clone_size: .
v_call: TRBV5-1
d_call: TRBD1
j_call: TRBJ2-1
cdr3_aa: CASSRDRPTYNEQFF
cdr3_nt: TGCGCCAGCAGCAGGGACAGGCCTACCTACAATGAGCAGTTCTTC

clone_size: .
v_call: TRBV7-9
d_call: TRBD2
j_call: TRBJ2-7
cdr3_aa: CASSAKAGVFPYEQYF
cdr3_nt: TGTGCCAGCAGCGCGAAAGCGGGAGTATTTCCCTACGAGCAGTACTTC

clone_size: .
v_call: TRBV2
d_call: .
j_call: TRBJ2-3
cdr3_aa: CASSEYGDTQYF
cdr3_nt: TGTGCCAGCAGTGAATACGGTGATACGCAGTATTTT

clone_size: .
v_call: TRBV6-2/TRBV6-3
d_call: TRBD2
j_call: TRBJ2-7
cdr3_aa: CASSYSTSGGRNSYEQYF
cdr3_nt: TGTGCCAGCAGTTACTCGACTAGCGGGGGTAGGAACTCCTACGAGCAGTACTTC

clone_size: .
v_call: TRBV6-6
d_call: .
j_call: TRBJ1-1
cdr3_aa: CAGTDSLLVEAFF
cdr3_nt: TGTGCCGGCACGGACAGCCTCCTCGTTGAAGCTTTCTTT

clone_size: .
v_call: TRBV7-8
d_call: TRBD1
j_call: TRBJ1-3
cdr3_aa: CASRGFTGTGLGNTIYF
cdr3_nt: TGTGCCAGCAGGGGATTTACTGGGACAGGGTTAGGAAACACCATATATTTT

clone_size: .
v_call: TRBV15
d_call: TRBD1
j_call: TRBJ1-2
cdr3_aa: CATSSRDRSYGYTF
cdr3_nt: TGTGCCACCAGTTCCCGGGACAGGAGCTATGGCTACACCTTC

clone_size: .
v_call: TRBV7-9
d_call: TRBD1
j_call: TRBJ1-2
cdr3_aa: CASSLGQGNGYTF
cdr3_nt: TGTGCCAGCAGCTTAGGACAGGGTAATGGCTACACCTTC

clone_size: .
v_call: TRBV18
d_call: TRBD1
j_call: TRBJ2-7
cdr3_aa: CASSPGTGGGYEQYF
cdr3_nt: TGTGCCAGCTCACCGGGGACAGGGGGCGGCTACGAGCAGTACTTC

clone_size: .
v_call: TRBV25-1
d_call: .
j_call: TRBJ1-1
cdr3_aa: CASSDLRGGNTEAFF
cdr3_nt: TGTGCCAGCAGTGATCTCCGGGGGGGGAACACTGAAGCTTTCTTT

clone_size: .
v_call: TRBV9
d_call: .
j_call: TRBJ1-5
cdr3_aa: CASSVEGHSNQPQHF
cdr3_nt: TGTGCCAGCAGCGTGGAAGGACACAGCAATCAGCCCCAGCATTTT

clone_size: .
v_call: TRBV15
d_call: TRBD2
j_call: TRBJ2-5
cdr3_aa: CATSSSRGAGAQYF
cdr3_nt: TGTGCCACCAGCAGTAGCAGGGGAGCGGGGGCCCAGTACTTC

clone_size: .
v_call: TRBV21-1
d_call: .
j_call: TRBJ2-1
cdr3_aa: CASSTGQTINEQFF
cdr3_nt: TGTGCCAGCAGCACGGGACAGACCATCAATGAGCAGTTCTTC

clone_size: .
v_call: TRBV5-4
d_call: .
j_call: TRBJ1-5
cdr3_aa: CASSSRPNQPQHF
cdr3_nt: TGTGCCAGCAGCTCCAGGCCTAATCAGCCCCAGCATTTT

clone_size: .
v_call: TRBV10-2
d_call: TRBD2
j_call: TRBJ2-7
cdr3_aa: CASRTVGTSGIQYF
cdr3_nt: TGCGCCAGCAGAACAGTCGGGACTAGCGGTATACAGTACTTC

clone_size: .
v_call: TRBV7-3
d_call: .
j_call: TRBJ2-6
cdr3_aa: CASSLKGEGATGANVLTF
cdr3_nt: TGTGCCAGCAGCTTAAAAGGCGAAGGGGCTACTGGGGCCAACGTCCTGACTTTC

clone_size: .
v_call: TRBV5-8
d_call: .
j_call: TRBJ2-4
cdr3_aa: CASSLFSRRDPNIQYF
cdr3_nt: TGTGCCAGCAGCTTATTCTCCCGGAGGGACCCCAACATTCAGTACTTC

clone_size: .
v_call: TRBV5-1
d_call: TRBD1
j_call: TRBJ1-2
cdr3_aa: CASSLVRTGEGGYTF
cdr3_nt: TGCGCCAGCAGCTTGGTGCGGACAGGGGAGGGCGGCTACACCTTC

clone_size: once
v_call: TRBV6-5
d_call: .
j_call: TRBJ1-2
cdr3_aa: CASRRAGNGYTF
cdr3_nt: TGTGCCAGCCGTAGAGCAGGGAATGGCTACACCTTC

clone_size: .
v_call: TRBV5-1
d_call: .
j_call: TRBJ2-6
cdr3_aa: CASSLVGAGANVLTF
cdr3_nt: TGCGCCAGCAGCTTGGTAGGGGCTGGGGCCAACGTCCTGACTTTC

clone_size: .
v_call: TRBV4-1
d_call: .
j_call: TRBJ1-1
cdr3_aa: CASSNTGLGRVAFF
cdr3_nt: TGCGCCAGCAGTAACACCGGCTTGGGGAGGGTAGCTTTCTTT

clone_size: few
v_call: TRBV19
d_call: .
j_call: TRBJ1-1
cdr3_aa: CASSIEIGVNTEAFF
cdr3_nt: TGTGCCAGTAGTATCGAGATCGGGGTGAACACTGAAGCTTTCTTT

clone_size: .
v_call: TRBV28
d_call: TRBD1
j_call: TRBJ1-1
cdr3_aa: CASSSFRGRGNTEAFF
cdr3_nt: TGTGCCAGCAGTTCGTTCAGGGGGCGCGGAAACACTGAAGCTTTCTTT

clone_size: .
v_call: TRBV7-9
d_call: TRBD1
j_call: TRBJ1-5
cdr3_aa: CASSSQGYQPQHF
cdr3_nt: TGTGCCAGCAGCTCACAGGGGTATCAGCCCCAGCATTTT

clone_size: .
v_call: TRBV19
d_call: TRBD1
j_call: TRBJ1-1
cdr3_aa: CASSSPGQGNTEAFF
cdr3_nt: TGTGCCAGTAGTAGCCCGGGACAGGGGAACACTGAAGCTTTCTTT

clone_size: .
v_call: TRBV28
d_call: TRBD1
j_call: TRBJ2-4
cdr3_aa: CASRPRGQGGNIQYF
cdr3_nt: TGTGCCAGCAGACCTAGGGGACAGGGAGGAAACATTCAGTACTTC

clone_size: .
v_call: TRBV27
d_call: TRBD1
j_call: TRBJ1-1
cdr3_aa: CASSPRTGGYQAFF
cdr3_nt: TGTGCCAGCAGTCCACGGACAGGGGGTTACCAAGCTTTCTTT

clone_size: few
v_call: TRBV11-2
d_call: .
j_call: TRBJ2-5
cdr3_aa: CASSSLQGRFETQYF
cdr3_nt: TGTGCCAGCAGCTCCCTACAGGGCCGGTTTGAGACCCAGTACTTC

clone_size: few
v_call: TRBV4-2
d_call: TRBD1
j_call: TRBJ1-6
cdr3_aa: CASSQLHGETGGSPLHF
cdr3_nt: TGTGCCAGCAGCCAGCTTCACGGGGAGACAGGGGGATCACCCCTCCACTTT

clone_size: .
v_call: TRBV6-5
d_call: .
j_call: TRBJ1-5
cdr3_aa: CASRKTRREDQPQHF
cdr3_nt: TGTGCCAGCAGAAAAACTCGCAGGGAGGATCAGCCCCAGCATTTT